A single T cell receptor beta chain is shown here with its context. Its recognized antigen is unknown. No much larger clone is present one base from it, and per-base qualities are unavailable. The collaborating institutions used their own protocols to collect whole blood in K2EDTA tubes. Collaborator samples were shipped for TCRbeta analysis as frozen whole blood, isolated PBMCs, or DNA extracted from either sample type. This record belongs to a study of blood T cell repertoires in COVID-19 (dated by TCRdb to the early 2020s). With regard to the full study: Samples covering the acute and convalescent phases of COVID-19 were provided by collaborators in the United States, Italy and Spain. The prospective study material was composed of cDNA or gDNA derived from T cells, B-cell-depleted T cells, or PBMCs. Subjects who had been exposed to COVID-19, were actively infected with it, or had recovered from it provided the deeply sampled blood TCRbeta repertoires that made up the dataset. The repertoires were released in a freely available public database meant as a resource for research on the immune response to SARS-CoV-2. The samples were drawn from two sources: the first 160 participants of the ongoing ImmuneRACE study, and 1,000 to 1,500 subjects contributed by 6 global collaborators. Nearly every sample came with metadata listing a de-identified subject ID, COVID-19 status, age in years and sex. Where HLA class I and class II types were available, the types were taken from metadata supplied by the sample provider, not from assay-based typing.

The germline V gene supplies CDR1 SGHTA and CDR2 FQGNSA. The CDR3 numbers 15 residues from cysteine through phenylalanine. Solely the CDR3 DNA is kept, with 45 bases framed from the first base. The V and J ends are trimmed by 1 base and 11 bases, leaving 18 bases between them. TCRbeta CDR3 regions were amplified from genomic DNA by means of the immunoSEQ Assay, a bias-controlled multiplex PCR. In the paper's pipeline: Nucleated cell counts per sample were estimated from amplification of reference gene primers within the assay. To quantify the absolute abundance of each unique TCRbeta CDR3 rearrangement, sequence reads were collapsed and filtered. Productive Simpson clonality was computed per sample as the square root of Simpson's diversity index over productive rearrangements. TCRdb holds this immuneACCESS table with in-frame rearrangements only. Some clones are missing; in checked studies, unresolved V genes explain under half, and the rest has no known cause. V and J calls and clone size are as listed in that table; D and trimming were resolved from the DNA. In this sample the table shows 150,000 or so clones, about 86% of which occur a single time. The ten largest clonotypes hold 1.5% of the sample.

General study outcomes and caveats: Clinical and demographic metadata were provided uncurated, with the amount varying by source and participant.

The V gene is TRBV7-2 and the J gene is TRBJ2-1; the D gene identity is not certain. The TCR sequence derives from a woman aged 60-70 years with acute or convalescent COVID-19. Sequenced material: peripheral blood. The encoded CDR3 is CASSLGNGLPEKQFF. The nucleotide sequence is given as TGTGCCAGCAGCTTAGGAAACGGCTTACCGGAGAAGCAGTTCTTC.